Listed below are T cell receptor beta chains from one sample, sequenced in a study of T and B cells in COVID-19 patients. TCRdb fed the multiplex PCR reads into MiXCR, producing one record per CDR3 protein. The sample records around 6,600 distinct CDR3 sequences, roughly 34% being singletons. The sample consisted of blood. The receptor source for this set is a human donor who had recovered from COVID-19. Both conserved end residues are part of each CDR3. Fields, in order: D gene, V gene, clone size, J gene, CDR3 DNA, CDR3 protein. The D gene is left open where the match is weak. Size is stated for part of the rows, as once, few or many counts, or as a class when the clone is expanded.

d_call: -; v_call: TRBV6-5; clone_size: -; j_call: TRBJ1-2; cdr3_nt: TGTGCCAGCAGGGGCGATGCTAACTATGGCTACACCTTC; cdr3_aa: CASRGDANYGYTF
d_call: -; v_call: TRBV5-5; clone_size: -; j_call: TRBJ1-2; cdr3_nt: TGTGCCAGCAGACCCGACGCCGGGGGCTACACCTTC; cdr3_aa: CASRPDAGGYTF
d_call: TRBD1; v_call: TRBV10-2; clone_size: -; j_call: TRBJ2-2; cdr3_nt: TGCGCCAGCAGTGACGGTAGGGACAGGAACACCGGGGAGCTGTTTTTT; cdr3_aa: CASSDGRDRNTGELFF
d_call: TRBD1; v_call: TRBV20-1; clone_size: -; j_call: TRBJ2-5; cdr3_nt: TGCAGTGCTCCTCAGGGGGCCGGGGAGACCCAGTACTTC; cdr3_aa: CSAPQGAGETQYF
d_call: TRBD2; v_call: TRBV6-9; clone_size: few; j_call: TRBJ2-4; cdr3_nt: TGTGCCAGCAGTCCCGAACAGGGGGGACTAGCGGGAACAGCCAAAAACATTCAGTACTTC; cdr3_aa: CASSPEQGGLAGTAKNIQYF
d_call: TRBD1; v_call: TRBV5-6; clone_size: -; j_call: TRBJ1-3; cdr3_nt: TGTGCCAGCAGCCCCACAGGGGGCACTGGAAACACCATATATTTT; cdr3_aa: CASSPTGGTGNTIYF
d_call: -; v_call: TRBV6-5; clone_size: -; j_call: TRBJ2-7; cdr3_nt: TGTGCCAGCAGTTACTTTCGGGCAGAGATCTCCTACGAGCAGTACTTC; cdr3_aa: CASSYFRAEISYEQYF
d_call: TRBD2; v_call: TRBV28; clone_size: -; j_call: TRBJ2-1; cdr3_nt: TGTGCCAGCGTACCCCCGGGAGGGTACAATGAGCAGTTCTTC; cdr3_aa: CASVPPGGYNEQFF
d_call: -; v_call: TRBV6-5; clone_size: few; j_call: TRBJ1-1; cdr3_nt: TGTGCCAGCATAGCGTTAGGGAGGGGGAACACTGAAGCTTTCTTT; cdr3_aa: CASIALGRGNTEAFF
d_call: -; v_call: TRBV6-4; clone_size: medium-sized; j_call: TRBJ2-2; cdr3_nt: TGTGCCAGCAGCCGCGCGGGGAGCACGAACACCGGGGAGCTGTTTTTT; cdr3_aa: CASSRAGSTNTGELFF
d_call: TRBD2; v_call: TRBV19; clone_size: -; j_call: TRBJ2-3; cdr3_nt: TGTGCCAGTAGTGCTTTAAGCGGGGGGGGCACAGATACGCAGTATTTT; cdr3_aa: CASSALSGGGTDTQYF
d_call: TRBD2; v_call: TRBV15; clone_size: -; j_call: TRBJ2-3; cdr3_nt: TGTGCCACCAGCAGAGGTAATAGCGGGGGGGCGATTGCAGATACGCAGTATTTT; cdr3_aa: CATSRGNSGGAIADTQYF
d_call: TRBD2; v_call: TRBV20-1; clone_size: -; j_call: TRBJ2-1; cdr3_nt: TGCAGTGCTCAGAGAACTCGGACTAGCGGGGACAATGAGCAGTTCTTC; cdr3_aa: CSAQRTRTSGDNEQFF
d_call: -; v_call: TRBV19; clone_size: medium-sized; j_call: TRBJ1-3; cdr3_nt: TGTGCCAGTAGCGGACAGTCCAACTCTGGAAACACCATATATTTT; cdr3_aa: CASSGQSNSGNTIYF
d_call: TRBD2; v_call: TRBV20-1; clone_size: -; j_call: TRBJ2-1; cdr3_nt: TGCAGTGCTAGGGGTCCTAGCGGGGGAGAAGGTGAGCAGTTCTTC; cdr3_aa: CSARGPSGGEGEQFF
d_call: TRBD1; v_call: TRBV7-9; clone_size: -; j_call: TRBJ1-6; cdr3_nt: TGTGCCAGCAGCTTGCGGGACAGGGGTTCACCCCTCCACTTT; cdr3_aa: CASSLRDRGSPLHF
d_call: -; v_call: TRBV18; clone_size: -; j_call: TRBJ1-2; cdr3_nt: TGTGCCAGCTCACCACCGGGTCGGGGGGCTGGTGGCTACACCTTC; cdr3_aa: CASSPPGRGAGGYTF
d_call: -; v_call: TRBV29-1; clone_size: medium-sized; j_call: TRBJ2-7; cdr3_nt: TGCAGCGTTGAAACTTTGGACACTGACTCCTACGAGCAGTACTTC; cdr3_aa: CSVETLDTDSYEQYF
d_call: -; v_call: TRBV20-1; clone_size: -; j_call: TRBJ1-5; cdr3_nt: TGCAGTGCCTTGTCCCCATATAGCAATCAGCCCCAGCATTTT; cdr3_aa: CSALSPYSNQPQHF
d_call: TRBD1; v_call: TRBV12-3/TRBV12-4; clone_size: -; j_call: TRBJ2-7; cdr3_nt: TGTGCCAGCAGTATAGGGGGACAGCGCGAGCAGTACTTC; cdr3_aa: CASSIGGQREQYF
d_call: TRBD2; v_call: TRBV6-2/TRBV6-3; clone_size: -; j_call: TRBJ2-5; cdr3_nt: TGTGCCAGCAGTCGCCGCTCTACTAGCGGGCCCACAGGGACCCAGTACTTC; cdr3_aa: CASSRRSTSGPTGTQYF
d_call: -; v_call: TRBV6-1; clone_size: -; j_call: TRBJ1-6; cdr3_nt: TGTGCCACCCATAGACGGGGTAATTCACCCCTCCACTTT; cdr3_aa: CATHRRGNSPLHF
d_call: -; v_call: TRBV18; clone_size: -; j_call: TRBJ2-1; cdr3_nt: TGTGCCAGCTCGCTTCAGGGAACTCTCAATGAGCAGTTCTTC; cdr3_aa: CASSLQGTLNEQFF
d_call: -; v_call: TRBV19; clone_size: medium-sized; j_call: TRBJ2-1; cdr3_nt: TGTGCCAGTAGTATAGAAGGCCCGCTTCAGCAGTTCTTC; cdr3_aa: CASSIEGPLQQFF
d_call: TRBD1; v_call: TRBV19; clone_size: -; j_call: TRBJ2-2; cdr3_nt: TGTGCCAGTAGTATTTTCGGGACAGGGAGATCCGGGGAGCTGTTTTTT; cdr3_aa: CASSIFGTGRSGELFF
d_call: -; v_call: TRBV7-2; clone_size: -; j_call: TRBJ2-1; cdr3_nt: TGTGCCAGCAGCGGAGACAGGAGGGGGTATTCCTACAATGAGCAGTTCTTC; cdr3_aa: CASSGDRRGYSYNEQFF
d_call: TRBD1; v_call: TRBV6-5; clone_size: medium-sized; j_call: TRBJ1-4; cdr3_nt: TGTGCCAGCAGTCCCGGGACAGGGGACATAGAGCTGTTTTTT; cdr3_aa: CASSPGTGDIELFF
d_call: TRBD1; v_call: TRBV18; clone_size: medium-sized; j_call: TRBJ2-6; cdr3_nt: TGTGCCAGCTCACACGGGACAGGGGGCTTTGGGGCCAACGTCCTGACTTTC; cdr3_aa: CASSHGTGGFGANVLTF
d_call: -; v_call: TRBV18; clone_size: -; j_call: TRBJ1-5; cdr3_nt: TGTGCCAGCAGTTTACCCTTCGGTCAGCCCCAGCATTTT; cdr3_aa: CASSLPFGQPQHF
d_call: -; v_call: TRBV6-2/TRBV6-3; clone_size: -; j_call: TRBJ2-1; cdr3_nt: TGTGCCAGCAGGGGGGGTCTGCGGCAGTTCTTC; cdr3_aa: CASRGGLRQFF
d_call: TRBD1; v_call: TRBV5-6; clone_size: few; j_call: TRBJ1-1; cdr3_nt: TGTGCCAGCAGCTTGGACAGGGGATCCTCCTGGTACGCTTTCTTT; cdr3_aa: CASSLDRGSSWYAFF
d_call: -; v_call: TRBV18; clone_size: -; j_call: TRBJ1-1; cdr3_nt: TGTGCCAGCTCACCTACGCAGAACACTGAAGCTTTCTTT; cdr3_aa: CASSPTQNTEAFF
d_call: TRBD1; v_call: TRBV12-3/TRBV12-4; clone_size: -; j_call: TRBJ2-5; cdr3_nt: TGTGCCAGCATCGACAGGGGGCAAGAGACCCAGTACTTC; cdr3_aa: CASIDRGQETQYF
d_call: TRBD1; v_call: TRBV19; clone_size: few; j_call: TRBJ1-4; cdr3_nt: TGTGCCAGCCGAAGGGACAGGGCTTATGGTAATGAAAAACTGTTTTTT; cdr3_aa: CASRRDRAYGNEKLFF
d_call: -; v_call: TRBV6-6; clone_size: -; j_call: TRBJ2-1; cdr3_nt: TGTGCCAGCAGTTACTCCCCCACAGGAGGGTACAATGAGCAGTTCTTC; cdr3_aa: CASSYSPTGGYNEQFF
d_call: -; v_call: TRBV6-6; clone_size: few; j_call: TRBJ1-1; cdr3_nt: TGTGCCAGCAGTTACTTGGAGAACACTGAAGCTTTCTTT; cdr3_aa: CASSYLENTEAFF
d_call: -; v_call: TRBV6-6; clone_size: medium-sized; j_call: TRBJ2-2; cdr3_nt: TGTGCCGTCAGGGGTTTGGCCCTTGGCGGGGAGCTGTTTTTT; cdr3_aa: CAVRGLALGGELFF
d_call: -; v_call: TRBV27; clone_size: medium-sized; j_call: TRBJ2-2; cdr3_nt: TGTGCCAGCAGGGGCGCCGGGGAGCTGTTTTTT; cdr3_aa: CASRGAGELFF
d_call: -; v_call: TRBV19; clone_size: few; j_call: TRBJ1-1; cdr3_nt: TGTGCCAGTACCATGGGGGGCTGGAACACTGAAGCTTTCTTT; cdr3_aa: CASTMGGWNTEAFF
d_call: -; v_call: TRBV4-2; clone_size: -; j_call: TRBJ2-7; cdr3_nt: TGTGCCAGCAGCATAAGGGACGAGTCCTACGAGCAGTACTTC; cdr3_aa: CASSIRDESYEQYF
d_call: TRBD2; v_call: TRBV19; clone_size: medium-sized; j_call: TRBJ2-2; cdr3_nt: TGTGCCAGTAGTCGAGCGGGGATCACCGGGGAGCTGTTTTTT; cdr3_aa: CASSRAGITGELFF
d_call: TRBD1; v_call: TRBV10-3; clone_size: -; j_call: TRBJ2-2; cdr3_nt: TGTGCCACCAGGACCGGGACAGCGAACACCGGGGAGCTGTTTTTT; cdr3_aa: CATRTGTANTGELFF
d_call: -; v_call: TRBV5-1; clone_size: few; j_call: TRBJ2-5; cdr3_nt: TGCGCCAGCAGCTTGGGGGGGGCGGCCGTAGAGACCCAGTACTTC; cdr3_aa: CASSLGGAAVETQYF
d_call: TRBD1; v_call: TRBV11-1; clone_size: medium-sized; j_call: TRBJ2-7; cdr3_nt: TGTGCCAGCAGCATGGACAGGAACTACGAGCAGTACTTC; cdr3_aa: CASSMDRNYEQYF
d_call: -; v_call: TRBV7-9; clone_size: -; j_call: TRBJ2-7; cdr3_nt: TGTGCCAGCAGCTTACGACAGGCCGCCTACGAGCAGTACTTC; cdr3_aa: CASSLRQAAYEQYF
d_call: -; v_call: TRBV6-5; clone_size: few; j_call: TRBJ2-5; cdr3_nt: TGTGCCAGCAGTTCCCCAGGGAGGGAGACCCAGTACTTC; cdr3_aa: CASSSPGRETQYF
d_call: -; v_call: TRBV24-1; clone_size: few; j_call: TRBJ2-1; cdr3_nt: TGTGCCACCAGGGGGGATTCGCGTGAGCAGTTCTTC; cdr3_aa: CATRGDSREQFF
d_call: -; v_call: TRBV6-5; clone_size: -; j_call: TRBJ1-1; cdr3_nt: TGTGCCAGCAGGCGCTGGGGCGGGTCCCAAGACACTGAAGCTTTCTTT; cdr3_aa: CASRRWGGSQDTEAFF
d_call: -; v_call: TRBV5-4; clone_size: few; j_call: TRBJ1-2; cdr3_nt: TGTGCCAGCAGCTACAGGACGGGAGCTAACTATGGCTACACCTTC; cdr3_aa: CASSYRTGANYGYTF
d_call: -; v_call: TRBV7-2; clone_size: -; j_call: TRBJ2-5; cdr3_nt: TGTGCCAGCAGCGAGGGGCACGCGCCAGAGACCCAGTACTTC; cdr3_aa: CASSEGHAPETQYF
d_call: -; v_call: TRBV6-5; clone_size: medium-sized; j_call: TRBJ1-6; cdr3_nt: TGTGCCAGCAGCACCCCCGGTTCCTATAATTCACCCCTCCACTTT; cdr3_aa: CASSTPGSYNSPLHF
d_call: -; v_call: TRBV13; clone_size: few; j_call: TRBJ2-7; cdr3_nt: TGTGCCAGCTTGGGGGGGCTGAACGAGCAGTACTTC; cdr3_aa: CASLGGLNEQYF